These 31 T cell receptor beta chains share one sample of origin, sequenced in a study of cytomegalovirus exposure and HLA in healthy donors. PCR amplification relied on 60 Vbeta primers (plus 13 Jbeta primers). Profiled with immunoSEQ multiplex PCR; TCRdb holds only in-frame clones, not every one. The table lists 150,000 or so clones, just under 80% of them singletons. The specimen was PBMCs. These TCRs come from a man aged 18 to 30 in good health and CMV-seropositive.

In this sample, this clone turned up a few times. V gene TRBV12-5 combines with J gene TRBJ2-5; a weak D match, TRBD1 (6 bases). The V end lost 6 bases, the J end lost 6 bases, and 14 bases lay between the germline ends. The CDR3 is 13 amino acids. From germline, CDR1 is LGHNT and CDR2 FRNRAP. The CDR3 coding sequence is TGTGCTAGTGGCCAGGGGAGTGTAAAGACCCAGTACTTC. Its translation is CASGQGSVKTQYF.

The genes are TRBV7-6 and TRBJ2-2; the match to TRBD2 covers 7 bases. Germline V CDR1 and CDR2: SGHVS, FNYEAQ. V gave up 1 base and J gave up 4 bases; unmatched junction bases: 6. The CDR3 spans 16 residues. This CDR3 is CASSLGAGGGTGELFF. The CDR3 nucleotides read TGTGCCAGCAGCTTAGGGGCAGGCGGGGGCACCGGGGAGCTGTTTTTT.

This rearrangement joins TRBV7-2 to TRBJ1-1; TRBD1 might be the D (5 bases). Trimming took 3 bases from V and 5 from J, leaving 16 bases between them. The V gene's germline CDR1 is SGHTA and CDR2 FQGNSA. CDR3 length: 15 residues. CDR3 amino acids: CASSFKRGGGTEAFF. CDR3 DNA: TGTGCCAGCAGCTTTAAGCGGGGGGGAGGGACTGAAGCTTTCTTT.

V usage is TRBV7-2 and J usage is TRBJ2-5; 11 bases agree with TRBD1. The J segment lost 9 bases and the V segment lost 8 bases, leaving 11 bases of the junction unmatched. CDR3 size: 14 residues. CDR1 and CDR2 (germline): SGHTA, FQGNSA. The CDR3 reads CASGGQGDPGAQYF. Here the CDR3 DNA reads TGTGCCAGCGGGGGACAGGGGGACCCGGGGGCCCAGTACTTC.

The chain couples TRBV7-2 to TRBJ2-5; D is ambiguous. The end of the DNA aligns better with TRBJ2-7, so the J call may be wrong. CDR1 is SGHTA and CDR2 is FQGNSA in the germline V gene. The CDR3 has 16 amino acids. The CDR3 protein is CASSLQFLGTGYEQYF. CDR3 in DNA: TGTGCCAGCAGCTTACAATTCCTTGGTACTGGTTACGAGCAGTACTTC.

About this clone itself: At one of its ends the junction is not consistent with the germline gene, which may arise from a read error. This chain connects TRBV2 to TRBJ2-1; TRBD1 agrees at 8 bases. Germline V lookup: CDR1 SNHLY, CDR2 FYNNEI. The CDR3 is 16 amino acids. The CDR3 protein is CASSERQGRIGNGQFF. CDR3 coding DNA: TGTGCCAGCAGTGAACGACAGGGGCGCATCGGTAATGGGCAGTTCTTC.

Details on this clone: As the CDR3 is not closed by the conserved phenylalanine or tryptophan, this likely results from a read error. CDR3 in amino acids: CASSPTYNSPLHL. The DNA for the CDR3 is TGCGCCAGCAGCCCTACCTATAATTCACCCCTCCACCTT. V usage is TRBV4-1 and J usage is TRBJ1-6; D uncertain. V gave up 4 bases and J gave up 2 bases, with 3 bases separating them. Per the germline V gene, CDR1 is MGHRA and CDR2 is YSYEKL. The CDR3 is 13 residues long.

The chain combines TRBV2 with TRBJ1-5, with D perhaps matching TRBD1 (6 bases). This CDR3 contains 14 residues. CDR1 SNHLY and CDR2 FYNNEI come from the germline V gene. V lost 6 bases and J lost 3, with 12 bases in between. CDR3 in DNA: TGTGCCAGCAGGCCAACAGGGTCCAATCAGCCCCAGCATTTT. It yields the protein CASRPTGSNQPQHF.

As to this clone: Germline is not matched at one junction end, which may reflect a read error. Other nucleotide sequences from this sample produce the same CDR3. The CDR3 spells CASSIWGLGTEAFF. Here the CDR3 DNA reads TGTGCCAGCAGTATTTGGGGCCTGGGCACTGAAGCTTTCTTT. The chain recombines TRBV19 with TRBJ1-1; D possibly corresponds to TRBD1 (5 bases). Germline V gene sequence: CDR1 LNHDA, CDR2 SQIVND (reference sequence). This CDR3 has 14 amino acids.

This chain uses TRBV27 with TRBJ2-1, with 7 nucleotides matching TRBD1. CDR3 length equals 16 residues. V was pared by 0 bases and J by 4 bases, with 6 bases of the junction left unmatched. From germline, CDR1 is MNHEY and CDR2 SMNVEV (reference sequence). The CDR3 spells CASSLSLGDRYNEQFF. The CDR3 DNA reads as TGTGCCAGCAGTTTATCGTTGGGGGACAGATACAATGAGCAGTTCTTC.

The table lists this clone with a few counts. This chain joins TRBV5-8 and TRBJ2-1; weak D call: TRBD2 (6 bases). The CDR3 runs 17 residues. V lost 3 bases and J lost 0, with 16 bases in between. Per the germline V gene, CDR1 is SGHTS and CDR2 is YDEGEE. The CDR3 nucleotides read TGTGCCAGCAGCTGGACTGTACGGGGGAGCTCCTACAATGAGCAGTTCTTC. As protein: CASSWTVRGSSYNEQFF. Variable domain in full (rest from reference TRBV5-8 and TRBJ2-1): EAGVTQSPTHLIKTRGQQATLRCSPISGHTSVYWYQQALGLGLQFLLWYDEGEERNRGNFPPRFSGRQFPNYSSELNVNALELEDSALYLCASSWTVRGSSYNEQFFGPGTRLTVL.

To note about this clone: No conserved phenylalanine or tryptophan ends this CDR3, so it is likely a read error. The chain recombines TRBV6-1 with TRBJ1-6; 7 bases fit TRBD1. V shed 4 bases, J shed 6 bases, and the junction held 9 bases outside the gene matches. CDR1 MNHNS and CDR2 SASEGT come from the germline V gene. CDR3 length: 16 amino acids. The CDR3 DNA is TGTGCCAGCAGTGGACAGGGAAGCTTGTTTAATTCACCCCTCCACCTT. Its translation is CASSGQGSLFNSPLHL.

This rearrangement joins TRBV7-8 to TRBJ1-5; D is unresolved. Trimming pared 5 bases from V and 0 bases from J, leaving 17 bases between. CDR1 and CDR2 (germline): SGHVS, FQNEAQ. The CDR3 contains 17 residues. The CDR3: CASSIGLNPYSNQPQHF. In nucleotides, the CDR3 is TGTGCCAGCAGCATCGGACTTAATCCCTATAGCAATCAGCCCCAGCATTTT. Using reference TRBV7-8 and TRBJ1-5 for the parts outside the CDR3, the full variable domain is GAGVSQSPRYKVAKRGQDVALRCDPISGHVSLFWYQQALGQGPEFLTYFQNEAQLDKSGLPSDRFFAERPEGSVSTLKIQRTQQEDSAVYLCASSIGLNPYSNQPQHFGDGTRLSIL.

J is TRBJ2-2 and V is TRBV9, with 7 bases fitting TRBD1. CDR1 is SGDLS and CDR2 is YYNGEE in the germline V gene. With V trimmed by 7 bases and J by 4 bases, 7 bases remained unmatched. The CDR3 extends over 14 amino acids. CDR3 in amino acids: CASGPRTGTGELFF. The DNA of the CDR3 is TGTGCCAGCGGCCCTAGGACAGGCACCGGGGAGCTGTTTTTT. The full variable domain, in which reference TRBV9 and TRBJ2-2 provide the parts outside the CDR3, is DSGVTQTPKHLITATGQRVTLRCSPRSGDLSVYWYQQSLDQGLQFLIQYYNGEERAKGNILERFSAQQFPDLHSELNLSSLELGDSALYFCASGPRTGTGELFFGEGSRLTVL.

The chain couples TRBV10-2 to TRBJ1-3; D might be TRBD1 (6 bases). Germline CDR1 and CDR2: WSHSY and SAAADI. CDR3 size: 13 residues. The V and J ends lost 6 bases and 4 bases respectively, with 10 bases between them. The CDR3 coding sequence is TGCGCCAGCAGGGAACAGGGAGGAAACACCATATATTTT. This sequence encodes CASREQGGNTIYF.

The CDR3 DNA follows: TGCGCCAGCAGCCAAGACACAGGGCTGAACACTGAAGCTTTCTTT. Translated, it gives CASSQDTGLNTEAFF. V usage is TRBV4-3 and J usage is TRBJ1-1, with a weak D call TRBD1 (6 bases). Between the trimmed V and J ends, which lost 0 bases and 0 bases, there was a span of 8 bases. Per the germline V gene, CDR1 is LGHNA and CDR2 is YSLEER. The CDR3 has 15 amino acids.

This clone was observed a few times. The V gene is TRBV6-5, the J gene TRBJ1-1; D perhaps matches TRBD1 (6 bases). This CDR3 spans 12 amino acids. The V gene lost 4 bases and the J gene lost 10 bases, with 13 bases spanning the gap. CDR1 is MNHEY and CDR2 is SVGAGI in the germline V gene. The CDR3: CASSSGVWGAFF. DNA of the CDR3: TGTGCCAGCAGTTCAGGGGTTTGGGGAGCTTTCTTT.

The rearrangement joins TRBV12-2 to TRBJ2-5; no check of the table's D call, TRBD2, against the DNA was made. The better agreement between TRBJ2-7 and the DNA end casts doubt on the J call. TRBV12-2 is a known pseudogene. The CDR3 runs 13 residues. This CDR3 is CASKGRRIYEQYF. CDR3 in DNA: TGTGCAAGCAAGGGCAGGAGGATTTACGAGCAGTACTTC.

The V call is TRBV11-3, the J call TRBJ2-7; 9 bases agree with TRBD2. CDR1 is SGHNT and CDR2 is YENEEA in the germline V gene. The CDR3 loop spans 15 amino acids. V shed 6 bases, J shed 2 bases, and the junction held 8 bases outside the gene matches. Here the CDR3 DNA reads TGTGCCAGCAGTCCAGCGGGAGGACCCACCTACGAGCAGTACTTC. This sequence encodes CASSPAGGPTYEQYF.

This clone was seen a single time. The CDR3 nucleotides read TGCGCCAGCAGCTTGGTTGTTGGAGGGGAGGATGGCTACACCTTC. It yields the protein CASSLVVGGEDGYTF. This chain uses TRBV5-1 with TRBJ1-2; tentatively, D is TRBD1 (5 bases). CDR1 SGHRS and CDR2 YFSETQ come from the germline V gene. The V end lost 0 bases, the J end lost 6 bases, and 15 bases lay between the germline ends. The CDR3 runs to 15 residues.

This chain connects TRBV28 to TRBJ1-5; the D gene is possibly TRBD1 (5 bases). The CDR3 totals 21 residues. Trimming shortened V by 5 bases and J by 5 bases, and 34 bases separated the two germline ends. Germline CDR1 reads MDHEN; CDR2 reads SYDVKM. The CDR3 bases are TGTGCCAGCAGTCCACGTGAGCCTGCCAGGGACTCTATAGGCGTAGATCAGCCCCAGCATTTT. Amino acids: CASSPREPARDSIGVDQPQHF.

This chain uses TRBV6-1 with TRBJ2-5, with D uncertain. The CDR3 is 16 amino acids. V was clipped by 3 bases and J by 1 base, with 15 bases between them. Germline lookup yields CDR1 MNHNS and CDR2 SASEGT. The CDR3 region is CASSDVVLRSQETQYF. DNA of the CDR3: TGTGCCAGCAGTGACGTGGTTTTGAGGTCCCAAGAGACCCAGTACTTC.

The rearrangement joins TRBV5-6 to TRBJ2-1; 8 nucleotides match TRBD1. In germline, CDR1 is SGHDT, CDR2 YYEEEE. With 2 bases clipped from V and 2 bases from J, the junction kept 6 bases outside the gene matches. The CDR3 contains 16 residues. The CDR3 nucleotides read TGTGCCAGCAGCTTTACGGGACAGGCCGCCTACAATGAGCAGTTCTTC. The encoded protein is CASSFTGQAAYNEQFF.

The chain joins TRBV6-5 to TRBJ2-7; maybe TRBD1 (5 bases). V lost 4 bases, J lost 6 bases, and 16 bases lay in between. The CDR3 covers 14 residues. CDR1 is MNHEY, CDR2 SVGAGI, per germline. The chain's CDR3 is CASSSGRAAIEQYF. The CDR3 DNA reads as TGTGCCAGCAGTTCGGGCAGGGCGGCTATCGAGCAGTACTTC.

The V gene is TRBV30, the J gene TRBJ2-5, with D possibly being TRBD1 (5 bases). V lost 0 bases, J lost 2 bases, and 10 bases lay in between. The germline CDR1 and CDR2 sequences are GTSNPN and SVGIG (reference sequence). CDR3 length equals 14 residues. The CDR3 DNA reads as TGTGCCTGGAGTGTAGGGGCAACACAAGAGACCCAGTACTTC. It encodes CAWSVGATQETQYF.

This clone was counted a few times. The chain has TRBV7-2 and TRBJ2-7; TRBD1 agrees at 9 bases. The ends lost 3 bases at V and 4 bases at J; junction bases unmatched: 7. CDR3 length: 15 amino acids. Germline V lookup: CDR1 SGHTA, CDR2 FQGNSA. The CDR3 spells CASSFTQGAGYEQYF. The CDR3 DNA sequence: TGTGCCAGCAGCTTTACACAGGGGGCTGGGTACGAGCAGTACTTC.

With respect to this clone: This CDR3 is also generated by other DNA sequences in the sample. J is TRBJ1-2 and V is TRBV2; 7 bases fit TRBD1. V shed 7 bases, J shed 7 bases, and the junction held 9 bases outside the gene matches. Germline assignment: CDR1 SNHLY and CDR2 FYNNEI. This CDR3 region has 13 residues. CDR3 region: CASTEGQGGGYTF. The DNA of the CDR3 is TGTGCCAGCACCGAGGGTCAGGGGGGTGGCTACACCTTC.

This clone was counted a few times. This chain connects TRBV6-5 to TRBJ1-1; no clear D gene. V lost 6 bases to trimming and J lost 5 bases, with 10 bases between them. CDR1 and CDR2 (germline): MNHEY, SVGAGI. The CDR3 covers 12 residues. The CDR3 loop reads CASSPGGTEAFF. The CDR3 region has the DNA TGTGCCAGCAGCCCGGGAGGGACTGAAGCTTTCTTT.

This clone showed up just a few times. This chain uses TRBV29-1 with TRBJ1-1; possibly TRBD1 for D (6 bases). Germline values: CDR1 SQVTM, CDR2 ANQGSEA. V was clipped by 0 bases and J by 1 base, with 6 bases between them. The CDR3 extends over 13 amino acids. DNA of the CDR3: TGCAGCGTTGAAGAGGGGGCGAACACTGAAGCTTTCTTT. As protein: CSVEEGANTEAFF.

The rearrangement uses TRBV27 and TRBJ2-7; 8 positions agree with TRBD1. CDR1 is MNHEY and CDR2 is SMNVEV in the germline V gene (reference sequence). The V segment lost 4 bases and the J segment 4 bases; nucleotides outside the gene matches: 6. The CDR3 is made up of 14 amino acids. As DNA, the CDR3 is TGTGCCAGCAGTTCACAGGGGGTAGGATACGAGCAGTACTTC. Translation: CASSSQGVGYEQYF.

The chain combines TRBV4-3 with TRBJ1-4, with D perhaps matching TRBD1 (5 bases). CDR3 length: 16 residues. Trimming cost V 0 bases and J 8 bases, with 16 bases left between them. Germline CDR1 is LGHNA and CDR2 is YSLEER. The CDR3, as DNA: TGCGCCAGCAGCCAAGATGCCGGGAGGGGCGGCGAAAAACTGTTTTTT. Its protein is CASSQDAGRGGEKLFF.